This T cell receptor (beta chain) was documented in a study of T cells in Graves' hyperthyroidism and ophthalmopathy. Overall study findings and caveats: In blood, most of the thyroid clonotypes expanded above 0.001 were also present.

Germline V gene lookup returns CDR1 SGHDN and CDR2 FVKESK. The CDR3 sequence is 15 residues long. With 1 base removed from V and 4 bases from J, the gap between germline ends came to 13 bases. About this clonotype: What it binds is unknown.

Stable Graves' hyperthyroidism meant no ophthalmopathy progression within 18 months. The study excluded patients with uncontrolled infection, other autoimmune disease, pregnancy or lactation. For the diagnoses, clinical symptoms, serum thyroxine and TRAb, thyroid ultrasound and orbital computed tomography were used. Amplification targeted TCR beta CDR3 regions from RNA transcripts. First-round RT-PCR of the TCR CDR3 relied on the HTBI primer set. One entry per CDR3 protein results from TCRdb running MiXCR on the multiplex PCR reads. Of fewer than 900,000 distinct CDR3 sequences in the sample, 15% to 20% were seen once.

The TCR originated in a man aged 18 to 29 with Graves' hyperthyroidism. J is TRBJ1-2 and V is TRBV14; D is perhaps TRBD1 (5 bases). The material sequenced was blood. The CDR3 reads CASSQGVVTGYGYTF. CDR3 DNA: TGTGCCAGCAGCCAAGGAGTTGTCACAGGCTATGGCTACACCTTC.